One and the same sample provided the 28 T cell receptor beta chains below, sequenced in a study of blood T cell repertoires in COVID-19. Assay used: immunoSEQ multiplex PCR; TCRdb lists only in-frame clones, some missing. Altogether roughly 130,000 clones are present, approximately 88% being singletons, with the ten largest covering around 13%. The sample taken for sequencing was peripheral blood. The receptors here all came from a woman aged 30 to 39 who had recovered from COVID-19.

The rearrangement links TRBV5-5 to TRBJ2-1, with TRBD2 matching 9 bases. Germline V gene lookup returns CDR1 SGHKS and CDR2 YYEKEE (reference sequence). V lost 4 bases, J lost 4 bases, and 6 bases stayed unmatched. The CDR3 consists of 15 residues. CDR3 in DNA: TGTGCCAGCAGCCAACGACTAGCGGAGTACAATGAGCAGTTCTTC. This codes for CASSQRLAEYNEQFF.

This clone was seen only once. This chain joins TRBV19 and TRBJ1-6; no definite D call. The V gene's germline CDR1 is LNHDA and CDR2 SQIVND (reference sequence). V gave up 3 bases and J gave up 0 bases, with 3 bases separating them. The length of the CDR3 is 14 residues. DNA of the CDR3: TGTGCCAGTAGTATTCTCTCCTATAATTCACCCCTCCACTTT. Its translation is CASSILSYNSPLHF.

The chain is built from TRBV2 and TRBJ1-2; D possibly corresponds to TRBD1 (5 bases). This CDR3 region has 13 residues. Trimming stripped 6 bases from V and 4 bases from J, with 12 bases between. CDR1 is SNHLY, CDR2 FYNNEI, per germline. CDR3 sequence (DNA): TGTGCCAGCAGCGCCGACAGTACCTATGGCTACACCTTC. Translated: CASSADSTYGYTF.

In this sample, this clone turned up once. CDR3 bases: TGTGCCAGCAGTGAGGTCGGGAATTCACCCCTCCACTTT. This translates into CASSEVGNSPLHF. The chain carries TRBV6-4 and TRBJ1-6, with no clear D. The length of the CDR3 is 13 residues. Trimming left V 3 bases short and J 7 bases short, with 7 bases between. Germline loops: CDR1 MRHNA, CDR2 SNTAGT.

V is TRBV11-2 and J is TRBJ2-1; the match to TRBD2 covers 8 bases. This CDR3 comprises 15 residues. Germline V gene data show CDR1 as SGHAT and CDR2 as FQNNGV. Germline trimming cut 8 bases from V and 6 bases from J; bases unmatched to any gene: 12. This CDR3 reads CASATTGTSANEQFF. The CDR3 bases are TGTGCCAGCGCTACCACCGGGACTAGTGCCAATGAGCAGTTCTTC.

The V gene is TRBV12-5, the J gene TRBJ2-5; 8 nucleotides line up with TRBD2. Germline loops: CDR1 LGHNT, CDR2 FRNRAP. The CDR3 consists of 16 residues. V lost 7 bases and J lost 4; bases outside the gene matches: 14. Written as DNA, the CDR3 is TGTGCTAGTGCCCCCGATTTCGGGAGGGGAGGAGAGACCCAGTACTTC. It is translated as CASAPDFGRGGETQYF.

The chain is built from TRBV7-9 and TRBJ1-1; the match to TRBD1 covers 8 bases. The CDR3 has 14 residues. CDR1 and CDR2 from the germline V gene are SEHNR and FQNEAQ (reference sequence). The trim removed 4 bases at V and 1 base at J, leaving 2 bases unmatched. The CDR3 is CASSSGTGNTEAFF. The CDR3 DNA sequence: TGTGCCAGCAGCTCGGGGACAGGGAACACTGAAGCTTTCTTT.

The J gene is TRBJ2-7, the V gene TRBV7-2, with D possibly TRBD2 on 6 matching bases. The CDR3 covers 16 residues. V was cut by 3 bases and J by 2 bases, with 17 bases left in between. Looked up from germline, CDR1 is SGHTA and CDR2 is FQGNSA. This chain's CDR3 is CASSLRYERTTYEQYF. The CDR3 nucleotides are TGTGCCAGCAGCTTGAGATATGAACGGACTACCTACGAGCAGTACTTC. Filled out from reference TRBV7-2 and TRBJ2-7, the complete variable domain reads GAGVSQSPSNKVTEKGKDVELRCDPISGHTALYWYRQSLGQGLEFLIYFQGNSAPDKSGLPSDRFSAERTGGSVSTLTIQRTQQEDSAVYLCASSLRYERTTYEQYFGPGTRLTVT.

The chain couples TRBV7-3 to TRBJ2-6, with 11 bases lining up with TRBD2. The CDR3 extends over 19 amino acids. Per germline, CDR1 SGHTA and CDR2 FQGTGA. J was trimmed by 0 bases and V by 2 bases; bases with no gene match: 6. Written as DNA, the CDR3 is TGTGCCAGCAGCTTATCTAGCGGGGGGACCCGCTCTGGGGCCAACGTCCTGACTTTC. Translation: CASSLSSGGTRSGANVLTF.

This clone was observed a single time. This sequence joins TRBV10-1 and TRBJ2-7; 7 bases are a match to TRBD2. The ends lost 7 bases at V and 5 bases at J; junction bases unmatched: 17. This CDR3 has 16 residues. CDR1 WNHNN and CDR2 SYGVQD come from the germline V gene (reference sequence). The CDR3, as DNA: TGCGCCAGCATTTACGCGCGGGACTATTGTTTTGACGAGCAGTACTTC. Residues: CASIYARDYCFDEQYF.

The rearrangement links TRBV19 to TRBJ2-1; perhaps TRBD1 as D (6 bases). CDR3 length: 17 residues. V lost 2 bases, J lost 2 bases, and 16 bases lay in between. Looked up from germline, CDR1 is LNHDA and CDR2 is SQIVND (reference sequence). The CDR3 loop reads CASSILAGTPAYNEQFF. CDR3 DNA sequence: TGTGCCAGTAGTATATTAGCCGGGACACCGGCCTACAATGAGCAGTTCTTC.

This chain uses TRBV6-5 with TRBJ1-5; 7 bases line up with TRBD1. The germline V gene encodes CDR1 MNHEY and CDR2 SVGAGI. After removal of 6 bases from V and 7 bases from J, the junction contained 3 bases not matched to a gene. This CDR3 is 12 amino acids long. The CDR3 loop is CASSSGQQPQHF. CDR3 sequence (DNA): TGTGCCAGCAGCTCGGGACAGCAGCCCCAGCATTTT.

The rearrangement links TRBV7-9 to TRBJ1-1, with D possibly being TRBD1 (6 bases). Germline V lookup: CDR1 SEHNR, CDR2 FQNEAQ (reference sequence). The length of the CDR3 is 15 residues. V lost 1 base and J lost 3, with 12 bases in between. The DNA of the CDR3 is TGTGCCAGCAGCTTAGGTTGGGGGCTGCACACTGAAGCTTTCTTT. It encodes CASSLGWGLHTEAFF. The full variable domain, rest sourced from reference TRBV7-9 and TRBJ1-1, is DTGVSQNPRHKITKRGQNVTFRCDPISEHNRLYWYRQTLGQGPEFLTYFQNEAQLEKSRLLSDRFSAERPKGSFSTLEIQRTEQGDSAMYLCASSLGWGLHTEAFFGQGTRLTVV.

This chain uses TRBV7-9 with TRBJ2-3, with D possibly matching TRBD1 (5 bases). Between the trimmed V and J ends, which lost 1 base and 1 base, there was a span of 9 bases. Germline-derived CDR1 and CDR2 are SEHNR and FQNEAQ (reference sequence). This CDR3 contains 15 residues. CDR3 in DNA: TGTGCCAGCAGCTTAGATGGCAGGGGCACAGATACGCAGTATTTT. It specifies CASSLDGRGTDTQYF. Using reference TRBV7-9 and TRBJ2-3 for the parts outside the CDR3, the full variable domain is DTGVSQNPRHKITKRGQNVTFRCDPISEHNRLYWYRQTLGQGPEFLTYFQNEAQLEKSRLLSDRFSAERPKGSFSTLEIQRTEQGDSAMYLCASSLDGRGTDTQYFGPGTRLTVL.

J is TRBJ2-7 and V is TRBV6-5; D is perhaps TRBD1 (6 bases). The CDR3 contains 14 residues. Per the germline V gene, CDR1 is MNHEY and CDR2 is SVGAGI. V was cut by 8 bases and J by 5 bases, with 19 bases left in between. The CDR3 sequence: CASVNIQGRDEQYF. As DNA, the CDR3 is TGTGCCAGCGTTAATATACAGGGCCGGGACGAGCAGTACTTC.

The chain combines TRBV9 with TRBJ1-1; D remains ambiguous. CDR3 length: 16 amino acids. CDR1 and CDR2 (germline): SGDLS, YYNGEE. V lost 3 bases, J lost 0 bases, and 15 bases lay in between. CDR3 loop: CASSAAVLGVNTEAFF. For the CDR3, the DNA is TGTGCCAGCAGCGCCGCCGTTTTGGGAGTGAACACTGAAGCTTTCTTT.

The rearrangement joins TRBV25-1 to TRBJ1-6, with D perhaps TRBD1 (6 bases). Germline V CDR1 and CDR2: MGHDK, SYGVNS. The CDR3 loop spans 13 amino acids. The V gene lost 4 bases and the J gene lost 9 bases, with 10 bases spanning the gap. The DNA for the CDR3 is TGTGCCAGCAGTGTGGACAGAGGTTCACCCCTCCACTTT. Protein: CASSVDRGSPLHF.

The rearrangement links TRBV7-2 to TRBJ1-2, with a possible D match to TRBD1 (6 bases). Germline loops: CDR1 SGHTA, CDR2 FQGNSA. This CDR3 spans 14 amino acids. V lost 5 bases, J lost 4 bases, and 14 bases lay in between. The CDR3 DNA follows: TGTGCCAGCAGCCCTCGACAGGTTTTCTATGGCTACACCTTC. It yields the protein CASSPRQVFYGYTF.

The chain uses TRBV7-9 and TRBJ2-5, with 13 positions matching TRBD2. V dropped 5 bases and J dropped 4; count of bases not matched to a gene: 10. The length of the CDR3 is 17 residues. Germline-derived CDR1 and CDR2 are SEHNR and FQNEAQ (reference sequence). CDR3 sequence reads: CASSTGLAGAEGETQYF. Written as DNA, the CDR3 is TGTGCCAGCAGCACCGGACTAGCGGGGGCCGAGGGAGAGACCCAGTACTTC.

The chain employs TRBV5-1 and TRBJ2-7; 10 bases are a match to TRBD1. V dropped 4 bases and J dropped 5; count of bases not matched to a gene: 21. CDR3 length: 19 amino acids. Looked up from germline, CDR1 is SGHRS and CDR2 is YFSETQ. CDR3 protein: CASSHFWGTGASASHEQYF. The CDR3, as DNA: TGCGCCAGCAGCCACTTTTGGGGGACAGGGGCCTCAGCATCCCACGAGCAGTACTTC.

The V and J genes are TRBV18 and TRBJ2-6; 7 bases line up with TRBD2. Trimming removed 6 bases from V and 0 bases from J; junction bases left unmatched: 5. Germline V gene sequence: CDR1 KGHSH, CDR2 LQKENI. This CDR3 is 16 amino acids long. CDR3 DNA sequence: TGTGCCAGCTCGCCAGCGGGGAGCTCTGGGGCCAACGTCCTGACTTTC. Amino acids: CASSPAGSSGANVLTF.

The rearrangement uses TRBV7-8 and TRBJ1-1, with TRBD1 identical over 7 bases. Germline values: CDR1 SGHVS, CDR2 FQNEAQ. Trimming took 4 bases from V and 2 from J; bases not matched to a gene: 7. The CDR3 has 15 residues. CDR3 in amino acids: CASSYRQGKNTEAFF. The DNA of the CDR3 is TGTGCCAGCAGCTATAGACAGGGAAAAAACACTGAAGCTTTCTTT.

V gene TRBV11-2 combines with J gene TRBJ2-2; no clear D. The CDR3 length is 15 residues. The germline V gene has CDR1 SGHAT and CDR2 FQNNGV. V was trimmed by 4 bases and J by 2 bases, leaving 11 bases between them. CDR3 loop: CASSSTTKNTGELFF. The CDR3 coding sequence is TGTGCCAGCAGCTCTACCACGAAAAACACCGGGGAGCTGTTTTTT.

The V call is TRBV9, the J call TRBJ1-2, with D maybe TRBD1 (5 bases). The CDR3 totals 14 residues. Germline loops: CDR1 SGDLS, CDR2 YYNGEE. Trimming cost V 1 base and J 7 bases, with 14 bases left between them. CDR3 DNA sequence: TGTGCCAGCAGCGTATGGGAGGGGAATGCTGGCTACACCTTC. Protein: CASSVWEGNAGYTF.

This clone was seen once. CDR3 sequence (DNA): TGTGCCAGCAGCTTACGGGACTCCGGCGGGAACGAGCAGTACTTC. Amino acids: CASSLRDSGGNEQYF. The chain is built from TRBV7-9 and TRBJ2-7; TRBD2 is a possible D gene (6 bases). CDR3 size: 15 residues. V gave up 2 bases and J gave up 5 bases, with 16 bases separating them. Germline loops: CDR1 SEHNR, CDR2 FQNEAQ (reference sequence). The variable domain in full, completed from reference TRBV7-9 and TRBJ2-7, reads DTGVSQNPRHKITKRGQNVTFRCDPISEHNRLYWYRQTLGQGPEFLTYFQNEAQLEKSRLLSDRFSAERPKGSFSTLEIQRTEQGDSAMYLCASSLRDSGGNEQYFGPGTRLTVT.

DNA for the CDR3: TGTGCCAGCAGCCTCACAGGCTCCTACAATGAGCAGTTCTTC. Translation gives CASSLTGSYNEQFF. The rearrangement links TRBV14 to TRBJ2-1; TRBD1 is a possible D gene (5 bases). The V end was cut by 4 bases, the J end by 0 bases, with 7 bases between. The CDR3 has 14 residues. Germline CDR1 is SGHDN and CDR2 is FVKESK.

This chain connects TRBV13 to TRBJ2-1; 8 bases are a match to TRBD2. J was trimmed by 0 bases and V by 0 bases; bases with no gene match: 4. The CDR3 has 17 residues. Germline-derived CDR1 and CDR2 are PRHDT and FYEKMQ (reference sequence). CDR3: CASSLGLSGSSYNEQFF. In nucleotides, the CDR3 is TGTGCCAGCAGCTTAGGCCTGAGCGGGAGCTCCTACAATGAGCAGTTCTTC.

The CDR3 DNA sequence: TGTGCCAGTAGTATAAGGAGGGACCTGGCCCCCTATGGCTACACCTTC. This encodes CASSIRRDLAPYGYTF. The V call is TRBV19, the J call TRBJ1-2; D is possibly TRBD1 (5 bases). With 2 bases removed from V and 4 bases from J, the gap between germline ends came to 17 bases. This CDR3 region has 16 residues. CDR1 is LNHDA and CDR2 is SQIVND in the germline V gene (reference sequence).